This T cell receptor beta chain is from a study of cytomegalovirus exposure and HLA in healthy donors. Of note for this clone: Its antigen is currently unknown.

Study-level points and caveats: As a later analysis revealed, most CMV-associated TCR beta chains appeared HLA-restricted. CMV serostatus was the sole immune exposure information available. Presence/absence analyses supposed approximately even sequencing depth among donors. Researchers reported in a later analysis that common viral pathogens appeared linked to several top clusters.

This CDR3 contains 14 residues. In germline, CDR1 is SGHVS, CDR2 FNYEAQ. The V end lost 5 bases, the J end lost 0 bases, and 8 bases lay between the germline ends. Vbeta (60) and Jbeta (13) primers were used in the PCR. Sequenced by immunoSEQ multiplex PCR; TCRdb stores in-frame clones only, minus some. The sample consists of 90,000 to 120,000 clones, under 85% of them appearing once. This rearrangement joins TRBV7-6 to TRBJ2-1; D is unclear. Sample: PBMCs. This sequence was found in a male donor in good health and CMV-seronegative. The CDR3 loop reads CASSLRGSYNEQFF. The CDR3 DNA follows: TGTGCCAGCAGCCTCCGAGGCTCCTACAATGAGCAGTTCTTC.